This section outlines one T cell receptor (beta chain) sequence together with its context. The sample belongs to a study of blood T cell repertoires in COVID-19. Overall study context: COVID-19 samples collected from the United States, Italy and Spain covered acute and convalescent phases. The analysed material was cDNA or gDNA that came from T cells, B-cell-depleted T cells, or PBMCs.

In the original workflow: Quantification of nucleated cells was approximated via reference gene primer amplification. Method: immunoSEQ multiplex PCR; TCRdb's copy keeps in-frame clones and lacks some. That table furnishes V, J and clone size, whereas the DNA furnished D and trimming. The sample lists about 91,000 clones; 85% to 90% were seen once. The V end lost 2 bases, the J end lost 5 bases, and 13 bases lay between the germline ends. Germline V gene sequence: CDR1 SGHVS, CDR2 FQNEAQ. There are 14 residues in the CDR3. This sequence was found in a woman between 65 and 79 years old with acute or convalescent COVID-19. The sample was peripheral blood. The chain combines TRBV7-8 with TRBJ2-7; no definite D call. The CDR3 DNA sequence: TGTGCCAGCAGCTTAATTTGGGCCCCCAACGAGCAGTACTTC. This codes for CASSLIWAPNEQYF.